Listed below are T cell receptor beta chains from one sample, sequenced in a study of blood T cell repertoires in COVID-19. The repertoire was sequenced with immunoSEQ multiplex PCR; TCRdb's copy has only in-frame clones and lacks some. Among 400,000 to 450,000 clones listed, more than 80% were seen once. Sequenced sample: PBMCs or T cells enriched from blood (not recorded which). Receptor source: a man aged 30-40 years who had recovered from COVID-19. CDR3s include the opening cysteine and the closing phenylalanine or tryptophan. The D gene is left open where the match is weak. A row's size may be missing; if present it is once, few, many or a size class.

D gene | J gene | V gene | clone size | CDR3 protein | CDR3 DNA
- | TRBJ2-7 | TRBV11-2 | - | CASSLDGRAGEQYF | TGTGCCAGCAGCTTAGATGGCCGAGCAGGCGAGCAGTACTTC
TRBD2 | TRBJ2-5 | TRBV13 | - | CASSRREAGETQYF | TGTGCCAGCAGCCGGCGGGAGGCAGGAGAGACCCAGTACTTC
TRBD2 | TRBJ2-1 | TRBV7-9 | - | CASSSPGLEQFF | TGTGCCAGCAGTAGTCCGGGACTAGAGCAGTTCTTC
- | TRBJ2-3 | TRBV6-1 | - | CASSEGDGTDTQYF | TGTGCCAGCAGTGAGGGCGACGGCACAGATACGCAGTATTTT
- | TRBJ1-1 | TRBV18 | - | CASSPYTGTTEAFF | TGTGCCAGCTCACCATACACAGGGACCACTGAAGCTTTCTTT
- | TRBJ1-1 | TRBV7-8 | - | CASSLVSDSGTEAFF | TGTGCCAGCAGCTTAGTCTCGGACAGTGGGACTGAAGCTTTCTTT
TRBD1 | TRBJ2-7 | TRBV5-1 | - | CASSFTDRGPYEQYF | TGCGCCAGCAGCTTCACGGACAGGGGCCCCTACGAGCAGTACTTC
TRBD2 | TRBJ2-3 | TRBV29-1 | - | CSVEPIAFGLAGDWGTTDTQYF | TGCAGCGTTGAGCCTATTGCGTTCGGACTAGCGGGAGACTGGGGGACCACAGATACGCAGTATTTT
TRBD1 | TRBJ1-1 | TRBV6-5 | - | CASRGQGWNTEAFF | TGTGCCAGCAGGGGACAGGGGTGGAACACTGAAGCTTTCTTT
- | TRBJ1-2 | TRBV28 | - | CASSLPGGGYTF | TGTGCCAGCAGTTTACCTGGAGGGGGCTACACCTTC
TRBD1 | TRBJ2-1 | TRBV4-1 | once | CASSQERQGRADEQFF | TGCGCCAGCAGCCAAGAACGACAGGGTCGCGCCGATGAGCAGTTCTTC
- | TRBJ2-5 | TRBV5-1 | - | CASSSPTGSETQYF | TGCGCCAGCAGCTCACCTACAGGGAGCGAGACCCAGTACTTC
- | TRBJ2-7 | TRBV28 | - | CASSFTGTDEQYF | TGTGCCAGCAGTTTTACAGGGACGGATGAGCAGTACTTC
TRBD2 | TRBJ2-3 | TRBV28 | - | CASSLGLGLAKYF | TGTGCCAGCAGTTTAGGGTTGGGACTAGCAAAGTATTTT
TRBD2 | TRBJ2-7 | TRBV19 | - | CASSIISGRYEQYF | TGTGCCAGTAGTATAATAAGCGGGAGGTACGAGCAGTACTTC
- | TRBJ1-1 | TRBV7-2 | - | CASSPGGGVWGTEAFF | TGTGCCAGCAGCCCGGGAGGAGGGGTCTGGGGCACTGAAGCTTTCTTT
TRBD1 | TRBJ1-6 | TRBV29-1 | - | CSVVDGQGDSPLHF | TGCAGCGTTGTAGACGGACAGGGGGATTCACCCCTCCACTTT
- | TRBJ1-2 | TRBV29-1 | - | CSVVDTDYGYTF | TGCAGCGTTGTGGACACTGACTATGGCTACACCTTC
- | TRBJ2-1 | TRBV15 | - | CATSRDSQVEQFF | TGTGCCACCAGCAGAGACTCCCAGGTTGAGCAGTTCTTC
- | TRBJ2-7 | TRBV4-1 | few | CASSQGTDYEQYF | TGCGCCAGCAGCCAAGGGACAGACTACGAGCAGTACTTC
- | TRBJ1-1 | TRBV18 | - | CASSPDSERGAFF | TGTGCCAGCTCACCAGACAGCGAAAGGGGAGCTTTCTTT
- | TRBJ1-6 | TRBV2 | - | CASSGLSLDRSSYNSPLHF | TGTGCCAGCAGCGGCCTCTCCTTAGACAGGAGCTCCTATAATTCACCCCTCCACTTT
TRBD1 | TRBJ1-1 | TRBV12-3/TRBV12-4 | - | CASSLNRGTEAFF | TGTGCCAGCAGTTTAAACAGGGGAACTGAAGCTTTCTTT
- | TRBJ2-1 | TRBV5-6 | few | CASSLVAGRPDEQFF | TGTGCCAGCAGCTTGGTGGCAGGTAGACCCGATGAGCAGTTCTTC
- | TRBJ2-3 | TRBV7-6 | - | CASSPRGLPTDTQYF | TGTGCCAGCAGTCCACGGGGACTCCCCACAGATACGCAGTATTTT
- | TRBJ1-2 | TRBV4-1 | - | CASSQATSYSGERGYTF | TGCGCCAGCAGCCAAGCAACATCCTACTCAGGGGAAAGAGGTTACACCTTC
- | TRBJ1-1 | TRBV30 | - | CAWSVVEGTEAFF | TGTGCCTGGAGTGTTGTGGAGGGCACTGAAGCTTTCTTT
TRBD2 | TRBJ2-7 | TRBV5-1 | - | CASSESGSSYEQYF | TGCGCCAGCAGCGAGAGCGGGAGCTCCTACGAGCAGTACTTC
- | TRBJ1-4 | TRBV28 | - | CASSSLNEKLFF | TGTGCCAGCAGTTCCTTAAATGAAAAACTGTTTTTT
TRBD2 | TRBJ2-1 | TRBV28 | - | CASSFGLAIPEQFF | TGTGCCAGCAGTTTCGGACTAGCGATACCTGAGCAGTTCTTC
TRBD1 | TRBJ2-1 | TRBV7-9 | - | CASSWDRGGEQFF | TGTGCCAGCAGCTGGGACAGGGGGGGTGAGCAGTTCTTC
- | TRBJ1-4 | TRBV28 | - | CASSFQVNNEKLFF | TGTGCCAGCAGTTTCCAGGTCAATAATGAAAAACTGTTTTTT
- | TRBJ2-1 | TRBV29-1 | - | CSVGTPESNEQFF | TGCAGCGTCGGGACTCCCGAATCCAATGAGCAGTTCTTC
- | TRBJ1-1 | TRBV15 | - | CATSRGRPPNTEAFF | TGTGCCACCAGCAGAGGGCGGCCCCCGAACACTGAAGCTTTCTTT
TRBD2 | TRBJ2-3 | TRBV6-2/TRBV6-3 | - | CASSFPPSGASPDTQYF | TGTGCCAGCAGTTTCCCCCCTAGCGGAGCTTCCCCAGATACGCAGTATTTT
- | TRBJ1-1 | TRBV19 | - | CASSIIRTANTEAFF | TGTGCCAGTAGTATAATCAGGACAGCGAACACTGAAGCTTTCTTT
TRBD1 | TRBJ2-1 | TRBV5-1 | once | CASSAGQGNEQFF | TGCGCCAGCAGCGCTGGACAGGGCAATGAGCAGTTCTTC
- | TRBJ2-3 | TRBV9 | - | CASSLRLNPADTQYF | TGTGCCAGCAGCCTTAGACTAAACCCGGCAGATACGCAGTATTTT
TRBD1 | TRBJ2-5 | TRBV29-1 | - | CSVTTGENFQYF | TGCAGCGTTACGACAGGGGAGAATTTTCAGTACTTC
TRBD2 | TRBJ2-2 | TRBV6-6 | - | CATRLAGDTGELFF | TGTGCCACGAGGTTAGCGGGAGACACCGGGGAGCTGTTTTTT